This entry features one T cell receptor beta chain sequence. Some clones are missing from TCRdb's copy, which holds only in-frame ones; the method was immunoSEQ multiplex PCR. The data show 280,000 or so clones, approximately 81% seen once. The data stem from a study of blood T cell repertoires in COVID-19. For the study at large: The United States, Italy and Spain were the sources of the acute and convalescent COVID-19 samples.

The CDR3 is 16 amino acids. V was clipped by 5 bases and J by 1 base; unmatched bases: 6. Germline V CDR1 and CDR2: SEHNR, FQNEAQ (reference sequence). The participants were between about 18 and 90 years old and came from 24 US areas. The sample was PBMCs or T cells enriched from blood (not recorded which). The chain links TRBV7-9 to TRBJ2-5, with 11 bases fitting TRBD2. This clonotype was sampled from a woman aged 45 to 65 who had recovered from COVID-19. The DNA for the CDR3 is TGTGCCAGCAGCCGGGGGACTAGCGGTACCCAAGAGACCCAGTACTTC. It is translated as CASSRGTSGTQETQYF. The full variable domain, in which reference TRBV7-9 and TRBJ2-5 provide the parts outside the CDR3, is DTGVSQNPRHKITKRGQNVTFRCDPISEHNRLYWYRQTLGQGPEFLTYFQNEAQLEKSRLLSDRFSAERPKGSFSTLEIQRTEQGDSAMYLCASSRGTSGTQETQYFGPGTRLLVL.